Listed below are T cell receptor beta chains from one sample, sequenced in a study of spatial heterogeneity in lung cancer. TCRdb fed the 5' RACE reads into MiXCR, producing one record per CDR3 protein. The sample has 25,000 to 30,000 distinct CDR3 sequences; less than 9% are singletons. Material: lung tumor tissue, obtained at surgery. The receptors were sampled from a male donor with early-stage non-small cell lung cancer. Each CDR3 is given with its conserved first and last residue. Fields, in order: J gene, D gene, clone size, V gene, CDR3 protein, CDR3 DNA. D genes are given only for firm matches. Size tells how often a clone was seen (once, few, many) or the class of an expanded clone, and some rows leave it out.

j_gene: TRBJ2-1
d_gene: .
abundance: many
v_gene: TRBV27
CDR3aa: CASSLNGEQFF
CDR3nt: TGTGCCAGCAGTTTAAACGGTGAGCAGTTCTTC

j_gene: TRBJ1-4
d_gene: TRBD1
abundance: .
v_gene: TRBV7-9
CDR3aa: CASSKNRGPGTPNEKLFF
CDR3nt: TGTGCCAGCAGCAAAAACAGGGGGCCCGGTACGCCTAATGAAAAACTGTTTTTT

j_gene: TRBJ2-1
d_gene: TRBD2
abundance: many
v_gene: TRBV12-3/TRBV12-4
CDR3aa: CASSRPGGTYNEQFF
CDR3nt: TGTGCCAGCAGTCGACCGGGGGGAACCTACAATGAGCAGTTCTTC

j_gene: TRBJ2-7
d_gene: TRBD2
abundance: once
v_gene: TRBV6-6
CDR3aa: CASSAPGTSGTYEQYF
CDR3nt: TGTGCCAGCAGTGCCCCAGGGACTAGCGGGACCTACGAGCAGTACTTC

j_gene: TRBJ2-1
d_gene: TRBD1
abundance: many
v_gene: TRBV14
CDR3aa: CASSPYRGEEQFF
CDR3nt: TGTGCCAGCAGCCCTTACAGGGGGGAAGAGCAGTTCTTC

j_gene: TRBJ2-1
d_gene: TRBD2
abundance: .
v_gene: TRBV6-1
CDR3aa: CASSEGATHYWSGGFDEQFF
CDR3nt: TGTGCCAGCAGTGAAGGGGCCACCCACTACTGGAGCGGGGGGTTCGATGAGCAGTTCTTC

j_gene: TRBJ2-5
d_gene: .
abundance: many
v_gene: TRBV6-5
CDR3aa: CASSTFDGETQYF
CDR3nt: TGTGCCAGCAGTACGTTTGACGGAGAGACCCAGTACTTC

j_gene: TRBJ2-7
d_gene: TRBD1
abundance: few
v_gene: TRBV7-6
CDR3aa: CASSLAAGGYEQYF
CDR3nt: TGTGCCAGCAGCCTCGCGGCAGGGGGCTACGAGCAGTACTTC

j_gene: TRBJ2-1
d_gene: TRBD1
abundance: many
v_gene: TRBV2
CDR3aa: CASSVGDRVYNEQFF
CDR3nt: TGTGCCAGCAGTGTCGGGGACAGGGTTTACAATGAGCAGTTCTTC

j_gene: TRBJ1-1
d_gene: TRBD1
abundance: many
v_gene: TRBV3-1
CDR3aa: CASSYGQGDTEAFF
CDR3nt: TGTGCCAGCAGCTACGGACAGGGGGACACTGAAGCTTTCTTT

j_gene: TRBJ2-5
d_gene: .
abundance: many
v_gene: TRBV18
CDR3aa: CASSPPQGQETQYF
CDR3nt: TGTGCCAGCTCACCACCACAGGGCCAAGAGACCCAGTACTTC

j_gene: TRBJ1-5
d_gene: TRBD1
abundance: many
v_gene: TRBV4-3
CDR3aa: CASSPDRVSNQPQHF
CDR3nt: TGCGCCAGCAGCCCGGACAGGGTTAGCAATCAGCCCCAGCATTTT

j_gene: TRBJ2-1
d_gene: TRBD2
abundance: many
v_gene: TRBV20-1
CDR3aa: CSASSSTSGGRSGSYNEQFF
CDR3nt: TGCAGTGCTAGTTCAAGTACTAGCGGGGGCAGGTCGGGCTCCTACAATGAGCAGTTCTTC

j_gene: TRBJ2-2
d_gene: .
abundance: .
v_gene: TRBV7-8
CDR3aa: CASTSLTFNTGELFF
CDR3nt: TGTGCCAGCACCTCTCTAACATTTAACACCGGGGAGCTGTTTTTT

j_gene: TRBJ1-1
d_gene: .
abundance: many
v_gene: TRBV12-3/TRBV12-4
CDR3aa: CASSGRTVNTEAFF
CDR3nt: TGTGCCAGCAGTGGACGGACAGTGAACACTGAAGCTTTCTTT